Below are 31 T cell receptor beta chains sequenced from a single sample in a study of blood T cells in healthy people across ages. A second PCR, run for roughly 7 to 12 cycles, used a sample-barcoded 5' primer plus a J-beta primer mix. TCRdb re-analysed the 5' RACE reads in MiXCR, keeping a single row per CDR3 protein. The data hold some 1.7 million distinct CDR3 sequences, with roughly 27% observed a single time. The sample was blood. These TCRs come from a woman in her thirties in good health.

This rearrangement joins TRBV14 to TRBJ2-1, with D uncertain. The ends were cut back, 0 bases at V and 0 bases at J, with 9 bases in the middle. The CDR3 consists of 16 residues. Germline V gene lookup returns CDR1 SGHDN and CDR2 FVKESK. The CDR3 sequence: CASSQDCTSSYNEQFF. Written as DNA, the CDR3 is TGTGCCAGCAGCCAAGATTGTACAAGCTCCTACAATGAGCAGTTCTTC.

There are many counts of this clonotype. The CDR3 DNA sequence: TGTGCCAGCAGCTTAGAGGGGAACAGAGCAGATACGCAGTATTTT. Translating gives CASSLEGNRADTQYF. The chain uses TRBV7-2 and TRBJ2-3; D may be TRBD1 (5 bases). Looked up from germline, CDR1 is SGHTA and CDR2 is FQGNSA. This CDR3 has 15 amino acids. V was trimmed by 1 base and J by 4 bases, leaving 12 bases between them.

In its sample, this clonotype was seen a few times. The chain joins TRBV24-1 to TRBJ1-2; no clear D gene. The CDR3 loop spans 13 amino acids. Looked up from germline, CDR1 is KGHDR and CDR2 is SFDVKD. V gave up 9 bases and J gave up 2 bases, with 12 bases separating them. Here the CDR3 reads CATSEAGNYGYTF. The DNA of the CDR3 is TGTGCCACCTCAGAGGCGGGGAACTATGGCTACACCTTC.

V usage is TRBV7-9 and J usage is TRBJ2-1; possibly TRBD1 or TRBD2 for D (6 bases each). Trimming left V 4 bases short and J 8 bases short, with 21 bases between. Looked up from germline, CDR1 is SEHNR and CDR2 is FQNEAQ (reference sequence). The CDR3 contains 16 residues. The CDR3 loop reads CASSYLGGYSLDEQFF. CDR3 sequence (DNA): TGTGCCAGCAGCTATTTAGGGGGGTATTCATTGGATGAGCAGTTCTTC.

Comment on this clonotype: The junction does not match germline at one end; this may be a read error. The rearrangement uses TRBV6-5 and TRBJ2-1, with a tentative D call TRBD2 (5 bases). CDR3 length: 17 residues. The germline V gene encodes CDR1 MNHEY and CDR2 SVGAGI. CDR3: CGSSYSKSAATYNEQFF. The CDR3 region has the DNA TGTGGCAGCAGTTACTCGAAGTCAGCGGCGACCTACAATGAGCAGTTCTTC.

The rearrangement links TRBV7-9 to TRBJ1-1; TRBD1 might be the D (5 bases). CDR1 is SEHNR and CDR2 is FQNEAQ in the germline V gene (reference sequence). The CDR3 is 14 residues long. The ends were cut back, 1 base at V and 7 bases at J, with 13 bases in the middle. CDR3: CASSLDQGTGEAFF. CDR3 sequence (DNA): TGTGCCAGCAGCTTAGATCAGGGTACGGGTGAAGCTTTCTTT.

This clonotype turned up a few times. The chain is built from TRBV28 and TRBJ2-6, with a tentative D call TRBD1 (6 bases). The CDR3 contains 14 residues. Trimming removed 10 bases from V and 0 bases from J, with 10 bases in between. Germline CDR1 reads MDHEN; CDR2 reads SYDVKM. This CDR3 is CATGQSSGANVLTF. CDR3 nucleotides: TGTGCCACCGGACAGTCCTCTGGGGCCAACGTCCTGACTTTC.

The rearrangement joins TRBV5-6 to TRBJ2-5; possible D gene TRBD2, 5 bases. The CDR3 length is 16 residues. Trimming stripped 4 bases from V and 2 bases from J, with 18 bases between. In germline, CDR1 is SGHDT, CDR2 YYEEEE. The CDR3 spells CASSDYIRTGQETQYF. The CDR3 region has the DNA TGTGCCAGCAGCGATTATATTCGGACGGGGCAAGAGACCCAGTACTTC.

This clonotype was seen a few times. J is TRBJ2-1 and V is TRBV20-1, with TRBD2 matching over 11 bases. The CDR3 contains 14 residues. Looked up from germline, CDR1 is DFQATT and CDR2 is SNEGSKA (reference sequence). With V trimmed by 3 bases and J by 7 bases, 5 bases remained unmatched. CDR3 sequence reads: CSARVSGRVNEQFF. The CDR3 DNA reads TGCAGTGCTAGGGTTAGCGGGAGGGTGAATGAGCAGTTCTTC.

This clonotype turned up a few times. The chain carries TRBV21-1 and TRBJ2-1; the table names TRBD2, a call not compared with the DNA. TRBV21-1 is designated a pseudogene. There are 18 residues in the CDR3. CDR3 in amino acids: CASSKGTAAGGLYNEQFF. CDR3 sequence (DNA): TGTGCCAGCAGCAAAGGGACGGCAGCGGGGGGCCTTTACAATGAGCAGTTCTTC.

The chain employs TRBV28 and TRBJ1-2; TRBD1 agrees at 9 bases. This CDR3 is 16 amino acids long. Trimming at V came to 1 base and at J to 2 bases, leaving 5 bases not matched to a gene. The V gene's germline CDR1 is MDHEN and CDR2 SYDVKM. The CDR3 nucleotides are TGTGCCAGCAGTTTATCTAAGGGACAGGGCAACTATGGCTACACCTTC. Translating gives CASSLSKGQGNYGYTF.

The chain combines TRBV6-2 or TRBV6-3 with TRBJ2-7; 8 positions agree with TRBD2. V lost 6 bases to trimming and J lost 0 bases; unmatched junction nucleotides: 16. This CDR3 is built from 18 residues. Germline CDR1 MNHEY, CDR2 SVGEGT. Here the CDR3 DNA reads TGTGCCAGCAGACGACCTGGATTAGCGGGACCTAGCTCCTACGAGCAGTACTTC. Its translation is CASRRPGLAGPSSYEQYF.

This clonotype was picked up a small number of times. This sequence joins TRBV4-2 and TRBJ2-1; 7 bases are a match to TRBD2. Germline CDR1 reads LGHNA; CDR2 reads YNFKEQ. CDR3 length: 15 residues. The V segment lost 2 bases and the J segment 7 bases; nucleotides outside the gene matches: 8. CDR3 amino acids: CASSQLWGEGNEQFF. In DNA, the CDR3 is TGTGCCAGCAGCCAACTGTGGGGGGAGGGGAATGAGCAGTTCTTC.

In its sample, this clonotype was seen many times. The J gene is TRBJ2-1, the V gene TRBV4-1, with D possibly being TRBD2 (6 bases). V was cut by 0 bases and J by 6 bases, with 18 bases left in between. CDR1 and CDR2 from the germline V gene are MGHRA and YSYEKL. This CDR3 has 17 residues. The chain's CDR3 is CASSQDPPTGAVNEQFF. For the CDR3, the DNA is TGCGCCAGCAGCCAAGATCCCCCCACGGGAGCGGTCAATGAGCAGTTCTTC.

This clonotype has only a few counts. This chain uses TRBV7-2 with TRBJ1-1, with D tentatively TRBD1 (5 bases). Trimming removed 6 bases from V and 5 bases from J, with 19 bases in between. Germline V gene sequence: CDR1 SGHTA, CDR2 FQGNSA. The CDR3 is made up of 15 amino acids. This CDR3 reads CASRPGGVKYTEAFF. The DNA of the CDR3 is TGTGCCAGCAGACCGGGGGGTGTAAAATATACTGAAGCTTTCTTT.

This clonotype appeared many times. This chain joins TRBV7-2 and TRBJ2-1; the match to TRBD2 covers 10 bases. Germline V gives CDR1 SGHTA, CDR2 FQGNSA. V lost 5 bases and J lost 13; bases outside the gene matches: 8. The CDR3 covers 13 residues. CDR3 DNA: TGTGCCAGCAGCCTAAGACTAGCGGGTCCCCAGTTCTTC. It is translated as CASSLRLAGPQFF.

The chain has TRBV19 and TRBJ1-1, with D possibly TRBD1 on 5 matching bases. V was pared by 3 bases and J by 4 bases, with 15 bases between. The CDR3 length is 15 residues. Germline CDR1 is LNHDA and CDR2 is SQIVND (reference sequence). The CDR3, as DNA: TGTGCCAGTAGTATGTTGAACAGGAGGGGCACTGAAGCTTTCTTT. This translates into CASSMLNRRGTEAFF.

This clonotype appeared a few times. V usage is TRBV21-1 and J usage is TRBJ2-5; TRBD1 is the table's D call and was not checked against the DNA. TRBV21-1 is labeled a pseudogene. The CDR3 totals 17 residues. The DNA of the CDR3 is TGTGCCAGCAGCTCCCGTGACGGCTTGGAAGGCCAAGAGACCCAGTACTTC. Its protein is CASSSRDGLEGQETQYF.

J is TRBJ1-2 and V is TRBV7-2, with D maybe TRBD1 (6 bases). Germline loops: CDR1 SGHTA, CDR2 FQGNSA. This CDR3 spans 16 amino acids. V shed 0 bases and J shed 4 bases, with 15 bases lying between them. CDR3 sequence reads: CASSLANPDSFYGYTF. CDR3 coding DNA: TGTGCCAGCAGCTTAGCAAACCCGGACAGTTTCTATGGCTACACCTTC. Full variable domain (missing parts from reference TRBV7-2 and TRBJ1-2): GAGVSQSPSNKVTEKGKDVELRCDPISGHTALYWYRQSLGQGLEFLIYFQGNSAPDKSGLPSDRFSAERTGGSVSTLTIQRTQQEDSAVYLCASSLANPDSFYGYTFGSGTRLTVV.

This clonotype was observed at least ten times. The chain couples TRBV5-1 to TRBJ2-1, with D possibly being TRBD2 (5 bases). Germline lookup yields CDR1 SGHRS and CDR2 YFSETQ. This CDR3 region has 12 residues. V was trimmed by 7 bases and J by 8 bases, leaving 13 bases between them. Written as DNA, the CDR3 is TGCGCCAGCGGTTATACCGGGGATGAGCAGTTCTTC. It codes for CASGYTGDEQFF.

This sequence joins TRBV29-1 and TRBJ1-4; D gene unclear. Germline values: CDR1 SQVTM, CDR2 ANQGSEA. Between the trimmed V and J ends, which lost 1 base and 0 bases, there was a span of 9 bases. This CDR3 spans 15 amino acids. The CDR3 nucleotides are TGCAGCGTTGAAGCCCCGTCTGCAACTAATGAAAAACTGTTTTTT. It encodes CSVEAPSATNEKLFF.

About this clonotype itself: It is likely a read error, because the conserved phenylalanine at the end of the CDR3 is missing. The J gene is TRBJ1-2, the V gene TRBV18, with D perhaps TRBD1 (6 bases). This CDR3 contains 16 residues. Germline V gene data show CDR1 as KGHSH and CDR2 as LQKENI. V lost 3 bases and J 3 bases, leaving 17 bases between the germline ends. The chain's CDR3 is CASSPYLLQGDYGYTL. The CDR3 DNA reads TGTGCCAGCTCACCTTACCTATTACAGGGCGACTATGGCTACACCTTA.

V gene TRBV4-1 combines with J gene TRBJ1-2; D possibly corresponds to TRBD1 (5 bases). The V and J ends lost 0 bases and 8 bases respectively, with 10 bases between them. Germline V gives CDR1 MGHRA, CDR2 YSYEKL. The length of the CDR3 is 13 residues. CDR3 DNA sequence: TGCGCCAGCAGCCAAGATTTAGCAGGGGGCTACACCTTC. Translated: CASSQDLAGGYTF.

This clonotype was found a few times. V and J are TRBV6-5 and TRBJ2-1; D unresolved. The germline V and J ends were trimmed by 6 bases and 7 bases, with 10 bases remaining between them. This CDR3 has 12 amino acids. Per the germline V gene, CDR1 is MNHEY and CDR2 is SVGAGI. DNA of the CDR3: TGTGCCAGCAGACTAAGCGCGAATGAGCAGTTCTTC. Protein sequence: CASRLSANEQFF.

Note on this clonotype: Possible read error: a much larger clone is one base away. The rearrangement uses TRBV20-1 and TRBJ2-1; D is undetermined. The CDR3 length is 14 residues. Per the germline V gene, CDR1 is DFQATT and CDR2 is SNEGSKA (reference sequence). The CDR3 sequence: CSASTGDVYDEQFF. The CDR3 DNA reads as TGCAGTGCTAGCACTGGCGATGTCTACGATGAGCAGTTCTTC.

The rearrangement links TRBV20-1 to TRBJ2-7; 10 bases align to TRBD2. The CDR3 is 14 residues long. Looked up from germline, CDR1 is DFQATT and CDR2 is SNEGSKA (reference sequence). The V segment lost 4 bases and the J segment 3 bases; nucleotides outside the gene matches: 6. CDR3 DNA sequence: TGCAGTGCTACCGGGCCTAGCGGGGGCTACGAGCAGTACTTC. Protein sequence: CSATGPSGGYEQYF.

Comment on this clonotype: Germline and junction disagree at one end, which may indicate a read error. The genes are TRBV6-2 or TRBV6-3 and TRBJ2-7; TRBD2 agrees at 7 bases. Germline loops: CDR1 MNHEY, CDR2 SVGEGT. The CDR3 runs to 15 residues. CDR3 region: CAGSHPGLTTYEQYF. CDR3 DNA: TGTGCCGGCAGCCACCCGGGACTAACTACCTACGAGCAGTACTTC.

V and J are TRBV27 and TRBJ2-3; 11 positions match TRBD2. The CDR3 runs to 18 residues. The V gene's germline CDR1 is MNHEY and CDR2 SMNVEV (reference sequence). The ends lost 8 bases at V and 4 bases at J; junction bases unmatched: 17. CDR3 coding DNA: TGTGCCAGCGGAATGAGGCTAGCGGGGGGCCAGCCCCCAGATACGCAGTATTTT. Translating gives CASGMRLAGGQPPDTQYF.

The chain has TRBV7-9 and TRBJ1-1, with unresolved D. Germline V CDR1 and CDR2: SEHNR, FQNEAQ (reference sequence). V was trimmed by 5 bases and J by 11 bases, leaving 18 bases between them. This CDR3 region has 13 residues. CDR3 sequence: CASSPSDGVEAFF. DNA of the CDR3: TGTGCCAGCAGCCCCTCGGACGGAGTGGAGGCTTTCTTT.

This clonotype was seen a handful of times. The chain uses TRBV24-1 and TRBJ1-5; the match to TRBD1 covers 7 bases. The length of the CDR3 is 16 residues. The ends lost 9 bases at V and 2 bases at J; junction bases unmatched: 12. In germline, CDR1 is KGHDR, CDR2 SFDVKD. The CDR3 DNA reads TGTGCCACCGGGACAGCCTATACATTGGGCAATCAGCCCCAGCATTTT. Translating it yields CATGTAYTLGNQPQHF.

This chain uses TRBV18 with TRBJ2-1; possibly TRBD2 for D (6 bases). The CDR3 has 14 residues. The germline V gene encodes CDR1 KGHSH and CDR2 LQKENI. The V end lost 0 bases, the J end lost 6 bases, and 9 bases lay between the germline ends. The CDR3 loop reads CASSPPGGTNEQFF. CDR3 bases: TGTGCCAGCTCACCACCAGGCGGGACCAATGAGCAGTTCTTC.